This section outlines one T cell receptor beta chain sequence together with its context. The antigen is not known. The data were taken from a study of monozygotic twins with inflammatory bowel disease. Study conclusions and caveats: TCRbeta inverse Simpson diversity was decreased in IBD patients versus healthy co-twins. The sharing of clonotypes with others was lower in IBD patients than in healthy twins, especially with disease activity.

Germline CDR1 and CDR2: LNHDA and SQIVND (reference sequence). The CDR3 consists of 16 residues. A 6-nucleotide sample barcode was carried by the UMIs, which template switching added. TCRdb reworked the 5' RACE reads into one entry per CDR3 protein, no DNA. The repertoire table contains about 450,000 distinct CDR3 sequences. This chain connects TRBV19 to TRBJ2-3; the D call of TRBD2 rests on TCRdb alone, since no DNA is present to check it. This TCR derives from a human donor with ulcerative colitis or Crohn's disease, or a healthy co-twin of an affected twin (not recorded which). The sequencing sample was made of blood. The CDR3: CASSRLGGRSTDTQYF.